The 12 T cell receptor beta chains given below trace back to one sample, sequenced in a study of T cell responses to AZD1222 COVID-19 vaccine. Clones were read by immunoSEQ multiplex PCR, and TCRdb kept only the in-frame ones, dropping some. Of 130,000 to 150,000 clones detected, 90% to 95% appear once; the ten largest clones hold about 3%. The source was peripheral blood, collected on day 0 of MenACWY control vaccination. All receptors derive from an adult in good health.

This clone showed up just once. V gene TRBV19 combines with J gene TRBJ1-1, with 8 bases matching TRBD1. This CDR3 has 18 amino acids. The germline V gene encodes CDR1 LNHDA and CDR2 SQIVND (reference sequence). The trim removed 4 bases at V and 1 base at J, leaving 14 bases unmatched. CDR3 coding DNA: TGTGCCAGTAGTAGGACAGGGAGAGCGTACCGATCGAACACTGAAGCTTTCTTT. Amino acid sequence: CASSRTGRAYRSNTEAFF.

This clone was counted a single time. The V call is TRBV19, the J call TRBJ1-2, with D tentatively TRBD1 (5 bases). The CDR3 sequence is 13 residues long. V shed 2 bases and J shed 5 bases, with 9 bases lying between them. Germline V gives CDR1 LNHDA, CDR2 SQIVND (reference sequence). The CDR3 bases are TGTGCCAGTAGTATAACGGGACTTTATGGCTACACCTTC. It encodes CASSITGLYGYTF.

CDR3 region: CASSISPGNSPLHF. In DNA, the CDR3 is TGTGCCAGCAGCATTAGCCCGGGTAATTCACCCCTCCACTTT. The chain employs TRBV6-4 and TRBJ1-6; D call uncertain. The CDR3 length is 14 residues. Trimming cost V 6 bases and J 6 bases, with 12 bases left between them. The V gene's germline CDR1 is MRHNA and CDR2 SNTAGT.

As for this clone: The same CDR3 arises from other DNA sequences in this sample as well. V is TRBV19 and J is TRBJ1-2, with D perhaps matching TRBD1 (5 bases). The germline V and J ends were trimmed by 3 bases and 4 bases, with 12 bases remaining between them. Per the germline V gene, CDR1 is LNHDA and CDR2 is SQIVND (reference sequence). The CDR3 length is 14 residues. In DNA, the CDR3 is TGTGCCAGTAGTATTGAAGGGAGGGGCTATGGCTACACCTTC. Its protein product is CASSIEGRGYGYTF.

The chain employs TRBV4-1 and TRBJ2-7; tentatively, D is TRBD1 (5 bases). Germline V lookup: CDR1 MGHRA, CDR2 YSYEKL. Trimming shortened V by 2 bases and J by 3 bases, and 11 bases separated the two germline ends. The CDR3 is 14 amino acids. The CDR3 spells CASSQRTSYYEQYF. CDR3 bases: TGCGCCAGCAGCCAACGGACATCCTACTACGAGCAGTACTTC.

The chain carries TRBV27 and TRBJ1-1, with D unresolved. CDR3 length: 13 amino acids. Germline V lookup: CDR1 MNHEY, CDR2 SMNVEV (reference sequence). V lost 3 bases, J lost 6 bases, and 11 bases lay in between. For the CDR3, the DNA is TGTGCCAGCAGTTTTCTCCACGGGGCTGAAGCTTTCTTT. This translates into CASSFLHGAEAFF.

This chain uses TRBV28 with TRBJ2-1; 9 nucleotides line up with TRBD2. Germline CDR1 reads MDHEN; CDR2 reads SYDVKM. J was trimmed by 7 bases and V by 4 bases; bases with no gene match: 11. The CDR3 length is 16 residues. The CDR3 DNA sequence: TGTGCCAGCAGTTCCCGCGGGAGGGCCGGGGGTAATGAGCAGTTCTTC. This encodes CASSSRGRAGGNEQFF.

This chain uses TRBV6-5 with TRBJ2-7; the D gene is possibly TRBD2 (5 bases). The length of the CDR3 is 12 residues. Trimming removed 10 bases at V and 6 bases at J, with 16 bases between. In germline, CDR1 is MNHEY, CDR2 SVGAGI. The CDR3 reads CATTPRGGEQYF. CDR3 sequence (DNA): TGTGCCACCACCCCCCGAGGAGGCGAGCAGTACTTC.

CDR3 nucleotides: TGTGCCAGCAGCAAGTCACTTAATCAGCCCCAGCATTTT. This sequence encodes CASSKSLNQPQHF. This chain connects TRBV9 to TRBJ1-5; D not certain. The V gene lost 4 bases and the J gene lost 4 bases, with 9 bases spanning the gap. The CDR3 spans 13 residues. Germline CDR1 reads SGDLS; CDR2 reads YYNGEE.

This clone was counted a single time. The J gene is TRBJ2-7, the V gene TRBV27, with D maybe TRBD1 (6 bases). CDR3 length: 14 residues. Germline V CDR1 and CDR2: MNHEY, SMNVEV (reference sequence). Trimming took 3 bases from V and 3 from J, leaving 12 bases between them. The CDR3 loop is CASSFREGDYEQYF. CDR3 coding DNA: TGTGCCAGCAGTTTCAGAGAGGGGGACTACGAGCAGTACTTC.

J is TRBJ1-4 and V is TRBV7-6; weak D call: TRBD1 (6 bases). Between the trimmed V and J ends, which lost 1 base and 7 bases, there was a span of 19 bases. This CDR3 comprises 17 residues. Germline assignment: CDR1 SGHVS and CDR2 FNYEAQ. CDR3 coding DNA: TGTGCCAGCAGCTTAGGGGTCCGGACAGAATCGGTTGAAAAACTGTTTTTT. It specifies CASSLGVRTESVEKLFF.

V usage is TRBV15 and J usage is TRBJ1-5; D unclear. Trimming took off 2 bases at V and 7 bases at J, with 12 bases between the two ends. The CDR3 consists of 14 residues. Germline-derived CDR1 and CDR2 are LNHNV and YYDKDF (reference sequence). This CDR3 is CATSRTGVGQPQHF. CDR3 DNA sequence: TGTGCCACCAGCAGAACTGGGGTCGGGCAGCCCCAGCATTTT.